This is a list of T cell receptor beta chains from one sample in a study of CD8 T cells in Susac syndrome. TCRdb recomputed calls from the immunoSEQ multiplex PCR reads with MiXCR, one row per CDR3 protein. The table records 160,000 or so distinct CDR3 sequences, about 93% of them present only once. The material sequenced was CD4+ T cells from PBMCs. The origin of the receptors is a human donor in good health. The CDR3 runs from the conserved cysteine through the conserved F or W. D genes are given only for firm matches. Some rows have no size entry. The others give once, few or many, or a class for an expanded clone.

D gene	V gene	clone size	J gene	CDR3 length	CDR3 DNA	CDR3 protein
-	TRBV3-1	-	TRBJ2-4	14	TGTGCCAGCAGCCAGGGCTCAGCCAAAAACATTCAGTACTTC	CASSQGSAKNIQYF
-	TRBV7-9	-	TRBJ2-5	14	TGTGCCAGCAGCTTCGGCGGACCCGACGGCGCCCAGTACTTC	CASSFGGPDGAQYF
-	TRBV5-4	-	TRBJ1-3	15	TGTGCCAGCAGCCCGTCCCGAGGCTCTGGAAACACCATATATTTT	CASSPSRGSGNTIYF
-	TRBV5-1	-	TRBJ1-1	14	TGCGCCAGCAGCCGCTATATTATGAACACTGAAGCTTTCTTT	CASSRYIMNTEAFF
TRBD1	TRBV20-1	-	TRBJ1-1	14	TGCAGTGCCTTCACAGGGGGCGACGACACTGAAGCTTTCTTT	CSAFTGGDDTEAFF
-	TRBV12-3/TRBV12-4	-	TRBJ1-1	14	TGTGCCAGCAGTTTGGCGGGCGCGGACACTGAAGCTTTCTTT	CASSLAGADTEAFF
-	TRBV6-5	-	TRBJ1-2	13	TGTGCCAGCAGGGAACAGGCCCAAGGTGGCTACACCTTC	CASREQAQGGYTF
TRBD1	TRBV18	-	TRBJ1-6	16	TGTGCCAGCTCATCAAATTTGGACAGGGGAAATTCACCCCTCCACTTT	CASSSNLDRGNSPLHF
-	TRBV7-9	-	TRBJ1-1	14	TGTGCCAGCAGCCCCCCCGGAAGGGGCACTGAAGCTTTCTTT	CASSPPGRGTEAFF
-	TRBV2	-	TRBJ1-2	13	TGTGCCAGCAGCGGACAGTCAGCTTATGGCTACACCTTC	CASSGQSAYGYTF
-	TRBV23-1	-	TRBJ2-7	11	TGCGCCAGCGGAAGAGCCTACGAGCAGTACTTC	CASGRAYEQYF
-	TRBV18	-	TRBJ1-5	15	TGTGCCAGCTCAGCCTCAGCGTATAGCAATCAGCCCCAGCATTTT	CASSASAYSNQPQHF
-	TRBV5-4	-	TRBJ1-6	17	TGTGCCAGCAGCTTGGCGACGTGGGGGGTACGGAATTCACCCCTCCACTTT	CASSLATWGVRNSPLHF
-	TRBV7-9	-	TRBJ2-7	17	TGTGCCAGCAGCTTAGTCCCCGGCAGGGGAGGGTCCTACGAGCAGTACTTC	CASSLVPGRGGSYEQYF
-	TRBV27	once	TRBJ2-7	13	TGTGCCAGCAGTGCAGACAGAGACTACGAGCAGTACTTC	CASSADRDYEQYF
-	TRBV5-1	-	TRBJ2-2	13	TGCGCCAGCACCGCAGGGGTCGCCGGGGAGCTGTTTTTT	CASTAGVAGELFF
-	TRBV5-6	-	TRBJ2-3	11	TGTGCCAGCAGTCTCAGGGATACGCAGTATTTT	CASSLRDTQYF
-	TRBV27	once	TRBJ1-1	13	TGTGCCAGCAGCCGCAGGGGCGGGCCTGAAGCTTTCTTT	CASSRRGGPEAFF
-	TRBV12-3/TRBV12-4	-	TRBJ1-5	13	TGTGCCACCGGTTGGCATAGCAATCAGCCCCAGCATTTT	CATGWHSNQPQHF
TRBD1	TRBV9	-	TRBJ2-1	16	TGTGCCAGCAGCGTCACCGGGACAGCAACCTACAATGAGCAGTTCTTC	CASSVTGTATYNEQFF
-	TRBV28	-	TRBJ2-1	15	TGTGCCAGCAGTTTCGCGGGGAGCTCCTACAATGAGCAGTTCTTC	CASSFAGSSYNEQFF
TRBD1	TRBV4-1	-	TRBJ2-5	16	TGCGCCAGCAGCCAAGGACAGGGGGTCCTCGGGGAGACCCAGTACTTC	CASSQGQGVLGETQYF
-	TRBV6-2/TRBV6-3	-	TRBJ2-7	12	TGTGCCAGCAGTTACCCCGGCTACGAGCAGTACTTC	CASSYPGYEQYF
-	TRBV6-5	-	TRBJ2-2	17	TGTGCCAGCAGTTACTATGATCCCCGATATACTGCAGGGGAGCTGTTTTTT	CASSYYDPRYTAGELFF
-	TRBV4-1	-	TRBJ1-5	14	TGCGCCAGCAGCCAAGTAGGGGGATATCAGCCCCAGCATTTT	CASSQVGGYQPQHF
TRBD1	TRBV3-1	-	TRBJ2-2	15	TGTGCCAGCAGCCAAAGGGACAGGGCTAACGGGGAGCTGTTTTTT	CASSQRDRANGELFF
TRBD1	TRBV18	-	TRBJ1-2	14	TGTGCCAGCTCACCAGAAGGACAGGGAAGTGGCTACACCTTC	CASSPEGQGSGYTF
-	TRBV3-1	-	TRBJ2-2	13	TGTGCCAGCAGCTCCCTCTACACCGGGGAGCTGTTTTTT	CASSSLYTGELFF
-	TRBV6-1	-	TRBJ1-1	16	TGTGCCAGCAGTGAAGCCCTTCCCACTCTGAACACTGAAGCTTTCTTT	CASSEALPTLNTEAFF
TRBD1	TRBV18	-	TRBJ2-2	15	TGTGTCAGCTCACAAGGACAGGGTAACACCGGGGAGCTGTTTTTT	CVSSQGQGNTGELFF
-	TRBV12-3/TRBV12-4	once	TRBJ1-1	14	TGTGCCAGCACCCCGACAGGACTCAACACTGAAGCTTTCTTT	CASTPTGLNTEAFF
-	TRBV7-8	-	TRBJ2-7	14	TGTGCCAGCAGCTTAGCGACGGCATACGGTGAGCAGTACTTC	CASSLATAYGEQYF
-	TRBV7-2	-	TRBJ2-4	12	TGTGCCAGCAGCGCGGGCCCAGGCATTCAGTACTTC	CASSAGPGIQYF
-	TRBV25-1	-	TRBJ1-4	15	TGTGCCAGCAGTTCAAGGGCAGGGTCTAATGAAAAACTGTTTTTT	CASSSRAGSNEKLFF
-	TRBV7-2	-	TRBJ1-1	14	TGTGCCAGCAGCTTTCAGGGTATGAACACTGAAGCTTTCTTT	CASSFQGMNTEAFF
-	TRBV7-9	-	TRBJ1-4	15	TGTGCCAGCAGCTGGGGGCGGCAGCGAAATGAAAAACTGTTTTTT	CASSWGRQRNEKLFF
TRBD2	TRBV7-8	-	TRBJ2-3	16	TGTGCCAGCAGCCTAGCCGAAGCGGGGAACACAGATACGCAGTATTTT	CASSLAEAGNTDTQYF
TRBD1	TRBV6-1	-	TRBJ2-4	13	TGTGCCAGCAGGTGGACAGGGGGGAGCATTCAGTACTTC	CASRWTGGSIQYF
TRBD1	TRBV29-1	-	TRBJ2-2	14	TGCAGCGTAGCCGGGACAGAGAACACCGGGGAGCTGTTTTTT	CSVAGTENTGELFF
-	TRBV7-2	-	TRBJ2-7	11	TGTGCCAGCACCACCCCCTACGAGCAGTACTTC	CASTTPYEQYF
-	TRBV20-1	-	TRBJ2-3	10	TGCAGTGCTAGGACAGATACGCAGTATTTT	CSARTDTQYF
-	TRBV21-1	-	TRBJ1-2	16	TGTGCCAGCAGCGAAAACTTACAGGGCCCAAACTATGGCTACACCTTC	CASSENLQGPNYGYTF
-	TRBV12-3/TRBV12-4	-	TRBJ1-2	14	TGTGCCAGCAGCTCCTGGACAGACCCTGATGACTACACCTTC	CASSSWTDPDDYTF
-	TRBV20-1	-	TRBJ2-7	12	TGCAGTGCCATGACAGGTAGAGACGAGCAGTACTTC	CSAMTGRDEQYF
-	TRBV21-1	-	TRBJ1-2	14	TGTGCCAGCAGCCCCCGACAGGGGAAGCAGTGCTACACCTTC	CASSPRQGKQCYTF
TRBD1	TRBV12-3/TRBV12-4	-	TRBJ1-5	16	TGTGCCAGCAGTTCGGACAGGGCGATAGGCCGTCAGCCCCAGCATTTT	CASSSDRAIGRQPQHF
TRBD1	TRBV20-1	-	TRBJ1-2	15	TGCAGTGCTCGAGGGTCGGACAGGGGTATAAGTGGCTACACCTTC	CSARGSDRGISGYTF
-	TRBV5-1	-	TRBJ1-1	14	TGCGCCAGCAGACGGGACGGTACGGGGGCTGAAGCTTTCTTT	CASRRDGTGAEAFF
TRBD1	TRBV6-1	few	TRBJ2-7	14	TGTGCCAGCACCTCCCGACAGGGATACTACGAGCAGTACTTC	CASTSRQGYYEQYF
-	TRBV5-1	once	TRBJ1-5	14	TGCGCCAGCAGCTTGGAGGGGGAAGGGCAGCCCCAGCATTTT	CASSLEGEGQPQHF
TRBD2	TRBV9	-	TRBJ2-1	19	TGTGCCAGCAGCGGCCGGACTAGCGGGGGCCCCAGCTCCTACAATGAGCAGTTCTTC	CASSGRTSGGPSSYNEQFF
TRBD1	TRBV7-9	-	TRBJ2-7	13	TGTGCCAGCAGCTTCCAGGGGGCCTACGAGCAGTACTTC	CASSFQGAYEQYF
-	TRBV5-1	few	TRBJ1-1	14	TGCGCCAGCAGCGGGGGGGCTCCTGGCACTGAAGCTTTCTTT	CASSGGAPGTEAFF
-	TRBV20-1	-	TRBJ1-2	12	TGCAGTGCCCCACCGGGAGGCTATGGCTACACCTTC	CSAPPGGYGYTF